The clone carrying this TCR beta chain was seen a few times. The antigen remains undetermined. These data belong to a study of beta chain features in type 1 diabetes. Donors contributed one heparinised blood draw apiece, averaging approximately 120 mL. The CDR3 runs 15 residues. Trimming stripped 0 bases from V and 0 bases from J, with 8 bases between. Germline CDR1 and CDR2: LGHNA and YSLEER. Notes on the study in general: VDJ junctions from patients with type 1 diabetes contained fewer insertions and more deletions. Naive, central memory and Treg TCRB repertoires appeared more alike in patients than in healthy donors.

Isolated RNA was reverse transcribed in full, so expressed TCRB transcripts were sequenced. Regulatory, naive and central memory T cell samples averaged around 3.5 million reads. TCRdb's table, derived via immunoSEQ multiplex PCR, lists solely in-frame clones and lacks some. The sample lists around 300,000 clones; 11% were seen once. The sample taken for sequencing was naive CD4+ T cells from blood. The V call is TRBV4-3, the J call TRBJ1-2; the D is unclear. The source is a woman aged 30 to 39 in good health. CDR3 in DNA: TGCGCCAGCAGCCAAGACACTAGCCCTAACTATGGCTACACCTTC. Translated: CASSQDTSPNYGYTF.